The rows below give T cell receptor beta chains drawn from one sample of a study of a mutant IDH1 vaccine in newly diagnosed glioma. For these receptors, no antigen is known. Here immunoSEQ multiplex PCR was the method, and the copy in TCRdb shows in-frame clones only, minus some. This table has 27,000 or so clones, around 85% appearing once. The specimen was PBMCs, collected from a glioma patient whose treatment included an IDH1 peptide vaccine. The receptors derive from a man in his forties with glioma. Some clones in this sample may be carry-over from other donors' samples. Both conserved end residues are part of each CDR3. The D gene is left open where the match is weak. Clone sizes are given selectively: once, few, many, or a class where the clone is expanded.

j_gene,d_gene,v_gene,abundance,CDR3aa,CDR3nt
TRBJ2-7,-,TRBV2,once,CASSEAGATYEQYF,TGTGCCAGCAGTGAAGCCGGGGCCACCTACGAGCAGTACTTC
TRBJ1-5,-,TRBV5-6,-,CASSLAGGLQHF,TGTGCCAGCAGCTTGGCCGGGGGGCTCCAGCATTTT
TRBJ2-7,-,TRBV5-6,-,CASSPKIRSSYEQYF,TGTGCCAGCAGTCCAAAAATAAGGAGCTCCTACGAGCAGTACTTC
TRBJ2-7,TRBD1,TRBV6-1,-,CASIDRGLSSYEQYF,TGTGCCAGCATTGACAGGGGGCTTAGCTCCTACGAGCAGTACTTC
TRBJ2-3,-,TRBV21-1,-,CASSNEERDTQYF,TGTGCCAGCAGCAACGAAGAAAGGGATACGCAGTATTTT
TRBJ2-7,-,TRBV11-3,-,CASARDGYEQYF,TGTGCCAGCGCCCGGGACGGCTACGAGCAGTACTTC
TRBJ1-4,TRBD1,TRBV4-1,-,CASSQGTGLEKLFF,TGCGCCAGCAGCCAAGGGACAGGGTTAGAAAAACTGTTTTTT
TRBJ1-4,-,TRBV20-1,few,CSARSYEKLFF,TGCAGTGCTAGATCCTATGAAAAACTGTTTTTT
TRBJ1-1,-,TRBV5-1,-,CASSWSTGMGKTEAFF,TGCGCCAGCAGCTGGTCAACAGGGATGGGTAAAACTGAAGCTTTCTTT
TRBJ2-1,TRBD2,TRBV6-1,-,CASSETTSGGAPQFF,TGTGCCAGCAGCGAGACCACTAGCGGGGGGGCCCCGCAGTTCTTC
TRBJ1-4,-,TRBV19,-,CASSIGQIATNEKLFF,TGTGCCAGTAGTATCGGACAGATCGCAACTAATGAAAAACTGTTTTTT
TRBJ2-7,-,TRBV19,-,CASSPLQGAGHEQYF,TGTGCCAGTAGTCCGCTACAGGGAGCAGGCCACGAGCAGTACTTC
TRBJ2-1,-,TRBV5-4,-,CALRTPHGPEQFF,TGTGCCCTCCGGACTCCCCATGGCCCTGAGCAGTTCTTC
TRBJ2-2,-,TRBV19,-,CASSLQGGTGELFF,TGTGCCAGTAGTTTGCAGGGCGGAACCGGGGAGCTGTTTTTT
TRBJ2-5,-,TRBV5-5,once,CASSLQASQETQYF,TGTGCCAGCAGCTTGCAGGCCTCCCAAGAGACCCAGTACTTC
TRBJ1-2,-,TRBV4-1,-,CASSQTPGTLIGYTF,TGCGCCAGCAGCCAAACCCCCGGGACATTAATTGGCTACACCTTC
TRBJ1-2,-,TRBV7-6,once,CASRLRDGTNYGYTF,TGTGCCAGCAGACTCCGGGACGGTACTAACTATGGCTACACCTTC
TRBJ1-2,TRBD1,TRBV29-1,-,CSVEPPVMGGTGSLNGYTF,TGCAGCGTTGAGCCCCCCGTCATGGGGGGGACAGGGTCATTAAATGGCTACACCTTC
TRBJ1-3,-,TRBV5-1,once,CASRTESSGNTIYF,TGCGCCAGCAGAACCGAGAGCTCTGGAAACACCATATATTTT
TRBJ1-1,-,TRBV18,-,CASSPSTGNTEAFF,TGTGCCAGCTCACCATCGACAGGGAACACTGAAGCTTTCTTT
TRBJ2-7,-,TRBV5-6,-,CASSIQGVRYEQYF,TGTGCCAGCAGCATACAGGGAGTTCGCTACGAGCAGTACTTC
TRBJ1-5,-,TRBV19,-,CASNGPTGKGNQPQHF,TGTGCCAGTAACGGCCCCACAGGGAAGGGTAATCAGCCCCAGCATTTT
TRBJ2-7,-,TRBV6-1,-,CACSENKGSGWDEQYF,TGTGCCTGCAGTGAAAATAAGGGAAGTGGCTGGGACGAGCAGTACTTC
TRBJ2-5,-,TRBV7-2,-,CASSLDLERTQYF,TGTGCCAGCAGCTTAGATCTAGAGAGGACCCAGTACTTC
TRBJ2-6,-,TRBV29-1,-,CSVGDVASGANVLTF,TGCAGCGTTGGGGACGTTGCCTCTGGGGCCAACGTCCTGACTTTC
TRBJ1-4,-,TRBV6-6,-,CASSYYGREKLFF,TGTGCCAGCAGTTACTATGGACGCGAAAAACTGTTTTTT
TRBJ1-1,-,TRBV10-3,-,CAIMRGLNTEAFF,TGTGCCATCATGAGAGGGTTGAACACTGAAGCTTTCTTT
TRBJ1-4,-,TRBV5-5,-,CASSLDWQNKTNEKLFF,TGTGCCAGCAGCTTGGATTGGCAGAATAAAACTAATGAAAAACTGTTTTTT
TRBJ1-5,-,TRBV30,-,CAWSSRGGVGPNQPQHF,TGTGCCTGGAGTTCTCGAGGGGGGGTAGGGCCCAATCAGCCCCAGCATTTT
TRBJ1-2,-,TRBV27,-,CASRPQGWYDYGYTF,TGTGCCAGCAGACCCCAGGGATGGTACGACTATGGCTACACCTTC
TRBJ1-5,-,TRBV19,-,CASSIGEGDQPQHF,TGTGCCAGTAGTATAGGGGAAGGGGATCAGCCCCAGCATTTT
TRBJ2-1,-,TRBV6-1,-,CASSEGKGGNEQFF,TGTGCCAGCAGTGAAGGAAAAGGGGGTAATGAGCAGTTCTTC
TRBJ2-4,TRBD2,TRBV6-4,-,CASSPGTSGEGIQYF,TGTGCCAGCAGTCCCGGGACTAGCGGGGAAGGCATTCAGTACTTC
TRBJ2-3,TRBD2,TRBV5-5,-,CASSYLAGGTDTQYF,TGTGCCAGCAGCTATCTAGCGGGGGGCACAGATACGCAGTATTTT
TRBJ2-1,-,TRBV7-2,-,CASSEGGGGIYNEQFF,TGTGCCAGCAGCGAAGGGGGCGGGGGGATTTACAATGAGCAGTTCTTC
TRBJ2-3,TRBD2,TRBV25-1,-,CASIGSRGGYTDTQYF,TGTGCCAGCATCGGTTCTCGGGGGGGTTACACAGATACGCAGTATTTT
TRBJ1-2,-,TRBV6-1,-,CASSEERGYGYTF,TGTGCCAGCAGTGAAGAAAGGGGGTATGGCTACACCTTC
TRBJ1-5,-,TRBV10-3,-,CAISESRGGNQPQHF,TGTGCCATCAGTGAGTCACGGGGGGGCAATCAGCCCCAGCATTTT
TRBJ1-5,TRBD1,TRBV28,-,CASSGYGTGNQPQHF,TGTGCCAGCAGTGGATACGGGACAGGGAATCAGCCCCAGCATTTT
TRBJ1-1,-,TRBV5-6,-,CASSLFWIGGVNTEAFF,TGTGCCAGCAGCTTGTTTTGGATAGGGGGGGTGAACACTGAAGCTTTCTTT
TRBJ2-1,-,TRBV6-5,-,CASRALGEVYNEQFF,TGTGCCAGCAGAGCCTTGGGTGAGGTCTACAATGAGCAGTTCTTC
TRBJ1-1,-,TRBV19,-,CASSFGRGYGEAFF,TGTGCCAGTAGTTTCGGAAGGGGGTACGGTGAAGCTTTCTTT
TRBJ2-7,-,TRBV21-1,-,CASSKVPHRGYEQYF,TGTGCCAGCAGCAAAGTGCCGCACAGGGGCTACGAGCAGTACTTC
TRBJ2-7,-,TRBV6-5,-,CASRLGSQQGDEQYF,TGTGCCAGCAGATTGGGCTCCCAACAGGGCGACGAGCAGTACTTC
TRBJ2-2,TRBD2,TRBV2,few,CASREAGLNTGELFF,TGTGCCAGCCGGGAGGCAGGATTGAACACCGGGGAGCTGTTTTTT
TRBJ1-4,-,TRBV20-1,-,CSASAGKLFF,TGCAGTGCTAGCGCGGGGAAACTGTTTTTT
TRBJ2-1,TRBD2,TRBV5-6,-,CASSLDTSGASDEQFF,TGTGCCAGCAGCTTGGATACTAGCGGGGCTTCTGATGAGCAGTTCTTC
TRBJ2-2,-,TRBV15,few,CATSRVGEEAGELFF,TGTGCCACCAGCAGAGTTGGGGAAGAAGCCGGGGAGCTGTTTTTT
TRBJ1-2,-,TRBV19,-,CASSLDLISYGYTF,TGTGCCAGTAGTCTGGACCTTATATCCTATGGCTACACCTTC